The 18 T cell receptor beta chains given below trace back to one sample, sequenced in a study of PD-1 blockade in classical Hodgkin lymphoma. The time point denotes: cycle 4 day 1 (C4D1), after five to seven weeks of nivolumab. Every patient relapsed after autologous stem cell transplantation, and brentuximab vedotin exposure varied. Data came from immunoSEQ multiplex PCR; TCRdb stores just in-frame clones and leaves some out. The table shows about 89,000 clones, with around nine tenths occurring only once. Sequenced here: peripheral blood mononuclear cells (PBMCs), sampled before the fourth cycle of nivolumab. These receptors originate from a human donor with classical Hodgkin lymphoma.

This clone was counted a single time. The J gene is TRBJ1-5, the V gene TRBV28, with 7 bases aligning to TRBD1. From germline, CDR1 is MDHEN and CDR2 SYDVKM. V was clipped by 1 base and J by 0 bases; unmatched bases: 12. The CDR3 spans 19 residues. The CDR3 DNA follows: TGTGCCAGCAGTTTATCAACCTCGACAGGGTCGGTTAGCAATCAGCCCCAGCATTTT. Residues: CASSLSTSTGSVSNQPQHF. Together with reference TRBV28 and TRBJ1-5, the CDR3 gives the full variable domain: DVKVTQSSRYLVKRTGEKVFLECVQDMDHENMFWYRQDPGLGLRLIYFSYDVKMKEKGDIPEGYSVSREKKERFSLILESASTNQTSMYLCASSLSTSTGSVSNQPQHFGDGTRLSIL.

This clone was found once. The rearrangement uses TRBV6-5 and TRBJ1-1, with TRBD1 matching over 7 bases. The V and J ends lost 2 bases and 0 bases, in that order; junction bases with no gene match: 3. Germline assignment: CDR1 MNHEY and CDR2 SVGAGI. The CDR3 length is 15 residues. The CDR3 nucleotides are TGTGCCAGCAGTTACAGGGGGCTTATGAACACTGAAGCTTTCTTT. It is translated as CASSYRGLMNTEAFF.

CDR3 loop: CASSFSGTETQYF. In DNA, the CDR3 is TGTGCCAGCAGTTTCTCGGGGACGGAGACCCAGTACTTC. The rearrangement joins TRBV27 to TRBJ2-5; D tentatively reads TRBD1 or TRBD2 (5 bases each). The CDR3 loop spans 13 amino acids. The germline gives CDR1 MNHEY, CDR2 SMNVEV (reference sequence). With 3 bases removed from V and 5 bases from J, the gap between germline ends came to 10 bases.

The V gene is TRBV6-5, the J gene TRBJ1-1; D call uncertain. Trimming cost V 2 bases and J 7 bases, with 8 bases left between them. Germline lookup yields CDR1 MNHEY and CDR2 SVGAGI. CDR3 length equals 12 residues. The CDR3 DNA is TGTGCCAGCAGTTACGCTGGGGATGAAGCTTTCTTT. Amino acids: CASSYAGDEAFF.

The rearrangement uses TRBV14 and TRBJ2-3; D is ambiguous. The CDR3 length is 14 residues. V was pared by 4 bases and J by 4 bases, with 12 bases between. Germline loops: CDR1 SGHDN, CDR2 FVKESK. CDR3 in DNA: TGTGCCAGCAGCCCCTCCGGCTGGGCAGATACGCAGTATTTT. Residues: CASSPSGWADTQYF.

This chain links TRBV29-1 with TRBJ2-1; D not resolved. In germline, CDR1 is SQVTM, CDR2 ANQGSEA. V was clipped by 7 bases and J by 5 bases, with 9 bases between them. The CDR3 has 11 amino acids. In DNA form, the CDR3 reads TGCAGCGGGAACATCGACAATGAGCAGTTCTTC. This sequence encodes CSGNIDNEQFF.

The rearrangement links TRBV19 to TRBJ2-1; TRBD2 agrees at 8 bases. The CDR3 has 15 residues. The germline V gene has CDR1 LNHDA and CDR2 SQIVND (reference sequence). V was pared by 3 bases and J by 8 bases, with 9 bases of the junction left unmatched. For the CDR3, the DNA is TGTGCCAGTAGTATCGGCGGGGGGCTTTGGGATGAGCAGTTCTTC. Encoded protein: CASSIGGGLWDEQFF.

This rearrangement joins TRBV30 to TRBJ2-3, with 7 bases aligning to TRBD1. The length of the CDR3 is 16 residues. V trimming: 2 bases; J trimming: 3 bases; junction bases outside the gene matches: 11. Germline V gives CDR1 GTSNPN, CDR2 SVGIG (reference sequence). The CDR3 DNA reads TGTGCCTGGAGTCACCTATCGGGACAGAGAACAGATACGCAGTATTTT. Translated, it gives CAWSHLSGQRTDTQYF.

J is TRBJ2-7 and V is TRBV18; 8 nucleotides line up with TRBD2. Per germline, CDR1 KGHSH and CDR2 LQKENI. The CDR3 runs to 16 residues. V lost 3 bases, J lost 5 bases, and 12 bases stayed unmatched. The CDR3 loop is CASSPLSGRGHDEQYF. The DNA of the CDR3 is TGTGCCAGCTCACCCCTCTCCGGGAGGGGTCACGACGAGCAGTACTTC.

CDR3 protein: CASSLTSQPQHF. In DNA form, the CDR3 reads TGTGCCAGCAGCCTAACCAGTCAGCCCCAGCATTTT. V is TRBV6-5 and J is TRBJ1-5; unclear D gene. Trimming pared 6 bases from V and 6 bases from J, leaving 9 bases between. Germline assignment: CDR1 MNHEY and CDR2 SVGAGI. The CDR3 is made up of 12 amino acids.

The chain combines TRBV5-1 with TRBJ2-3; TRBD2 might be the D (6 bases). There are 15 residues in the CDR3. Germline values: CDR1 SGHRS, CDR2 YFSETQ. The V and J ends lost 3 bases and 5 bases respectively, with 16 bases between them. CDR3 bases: TGCGCCAGCAGCTGGGCCGGGACTTCGAGAGATACGCAGTATTTT. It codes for CASSWAGTSRDTQYF.

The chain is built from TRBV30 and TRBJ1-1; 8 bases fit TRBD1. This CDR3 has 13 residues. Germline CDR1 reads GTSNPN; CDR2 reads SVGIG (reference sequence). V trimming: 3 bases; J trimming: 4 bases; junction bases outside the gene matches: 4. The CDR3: CAWRGQGATEAFF. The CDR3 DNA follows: TGTGCCTGGAGAGGACAGGGTGCCACTGAAGCTTTCTTT.

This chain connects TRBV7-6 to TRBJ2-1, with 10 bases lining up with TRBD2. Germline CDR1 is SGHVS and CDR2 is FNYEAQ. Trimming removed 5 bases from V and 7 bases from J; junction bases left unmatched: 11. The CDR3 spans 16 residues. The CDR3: CASSASSGGAWNEQFF. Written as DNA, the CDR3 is TGTGCCAGCAGCGCATCGAGCGGGGGGGCCTGGAATGAGCAGTTCTTC.

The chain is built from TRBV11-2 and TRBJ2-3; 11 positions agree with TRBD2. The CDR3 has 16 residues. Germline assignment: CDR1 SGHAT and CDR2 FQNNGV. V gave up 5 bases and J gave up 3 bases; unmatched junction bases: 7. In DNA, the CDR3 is TGTGCCAGCAGCGCACTTAGCGGGGGGGCGACAGATACGCAGTATTTT. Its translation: CASSALSGGATDTQYF.

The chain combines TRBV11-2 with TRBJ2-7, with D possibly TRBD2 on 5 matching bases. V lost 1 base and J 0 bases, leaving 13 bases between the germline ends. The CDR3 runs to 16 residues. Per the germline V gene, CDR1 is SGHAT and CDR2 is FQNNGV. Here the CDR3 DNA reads TGTGCCAGCAGCTTAGGTTTCCGGCGGGTCTCCTACGAGCAGTACTTC. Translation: CASSLGFRRVSYEQYF.

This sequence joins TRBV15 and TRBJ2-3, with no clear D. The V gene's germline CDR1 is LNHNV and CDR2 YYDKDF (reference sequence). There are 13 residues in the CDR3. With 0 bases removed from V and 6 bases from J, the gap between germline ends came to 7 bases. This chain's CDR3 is CATSRDLRDTQYF. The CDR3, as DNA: TGTGCCACCAGCAGAGATCTGCGGGATACGCAGTATTTT.

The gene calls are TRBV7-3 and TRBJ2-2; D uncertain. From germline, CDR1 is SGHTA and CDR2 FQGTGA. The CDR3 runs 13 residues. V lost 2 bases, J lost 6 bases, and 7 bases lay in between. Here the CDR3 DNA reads TGTGCCAGCAGCTTAGTTGGATCCGGGGAGCTGTTTTTT. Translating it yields CASSLVGSGELFF.

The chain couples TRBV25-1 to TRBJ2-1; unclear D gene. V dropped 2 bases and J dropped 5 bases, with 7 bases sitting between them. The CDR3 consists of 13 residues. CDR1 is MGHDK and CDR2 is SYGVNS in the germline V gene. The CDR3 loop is CASSEIGNNEQFF. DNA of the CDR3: TGTGCCAGCAGTGAAATTGGAAACAATGAGCAGTTCTTC.